This TCR beta chain appears in the sequencing data of a study of blood T cell repertoires in COVID-19. The data were produced by immunoSEQ multiplex PCR, yet TCRdb's version contains in-frame clones alone and is incomplete. The sample lists more than 150,000 clones, 65% to 90% seen once, with around 8.3% in the top ten. The ends lost 6 bases at V and 3 bases at J; junction bases unmatched: 1. The CDR3 has 14 amino acids. The germline V gene has CDR1 WNHNN and CDR2 SYGVQD (reference sequence). This chain uses TRBV10-1 with TRBJ2-3; 12 bases fit TRBD1. Sequenced material: peripheral blood. The TCR sequence derives from a man aged 60-69 years with acute or convalescent COVID-19. The CDR3 nucleotides read TGCGCCAGCAGGGGACAGGGGGCAACAGATACGCAGTATTTT. It encodes CASRGQGATDTQYF.